These T cell receptor beta chains were read from a single sample in a study of CD8 T cells in ankylosing spondylitis. TCRdb called the 5' RACE reads again in MiXCR, with one record for every CDR3 protein. The profile shows a few hundred thousand distinct CDR3 sequences, 20% of them singletons. Sequencing was carried out using blood, either unsorted or a sorted T cell fraction (not recorded which). Receptors were obtained from a male donor with ankylosing spondylitis or in good health (not recorded which). Both conserved end residues are part of each CDR3. A D gene is named only where the DNA matches it firmly. Clone size is stated in some rows and not others, as once, few, many or a class when expanded.

clone_size	d_call	v_call	j_call	cdr3_aa	cdr3_nt
-	-	TRBV5-1	TRBJ2-3	CASSLGDGAGTDTQYF	TGCGCCAGCAGCTTGGGCGACGGGGCTGGCACAGATACGCAGTATTTT
-	TRBD1	TRBV7-9	TRBJ1-2	CASSKGQANYGYTF	TGTGCCAGCAGCAAGGGACAGGCTAACTATGGCTACACCTTC
-	TRBD1	TRBV12-3/TRBV12-4	TRBJ2-5	CASSLRTGGVQETQYF	TGTGCCAGCAGTTTGAGGACAGGGGGCGTTCAAGAGACCCAGTACTTC
many	-	TRBV5-1	TRBJ1-2	CASSPGGAGRSNYGYTF	TGCGCCAGCAGCCCTGGCGGGGCTGGGAGGTCTAACTATGGCTACACCTTC
-	-	TRBV6-5	TRBJ1-2	CASSFIGRESYGYTF	TGTGCCAGCAGTTTCATAGGACGGGAAAGCTATGGCTACACCTTC
-	-	TRBV6-1	TRBJ2-5	CASSSGAQETQYF	TGTGCCAGCAGCTCGGGGGCGCAAGAGACCCAGTACTTC
-	-	TRBV6-6	TRBJ1-4	CASSRSGDEKLFF	TGTGCCAGCAGTCGGTCAGGTGATGAAAAACTGTTTTTT
-	-	TRBV19	TRBJ2-1	CASSIGPPSSYNEQFF	TGTGCCAGTAGTATCGGCCCACCTAGCTCCTACAATGAGCAGTTCTTC
many	TRBD2	TRBV2	TRBJ2-2	CASSDIGLATRELFF	TGTGCCAGCAGTGATATAGGACTAGCCACGAGGGAGCTGTTTTTT
few	-	TRBV5-1	TRBJ2-3	CASTKTSTDTQYF	TGCGCCAGCACCAAGACTAGCACAGATACGCAGTATTTT
many	-	TRBV12-3/TRBV12-4	TRBJ2-5	CASSYTSQETQYF	TGTGCCAGCAGTTATACGTCCCAAGAGACCCAGTACTTC
-	TRBD1	TRBV7-3	TRBJ2-3	CASSSTGVDTQYF	TGTGCCAGCAGCTCGACAGGGGTAGATACGCAGTATTTT
-	TRBD2	TRBV10-3	TRBJ2-5	CAISEFTGTSGSPPETQYF	TGTGCCATCAGTGAGTTTACCGGGACTAGCGGGAGTCCCCCAGAGACCCAGTACTTC
-	TRBD1	TRBV28	TRBJ1-6	CASSEGTGVHPLHF	TGTGCCAGCAGTGAAGGGACAGGGGTTCATCCCCTCCACTTT
-	TRBD2	TRBV28	TRBJ2-3	CASSLLAGVSDTQYF	TGTGCCAGCAGTTTGTTGGCGGGAGTCTCAGATACGCAGTATTTT
-	-	TRBV19	TRBJ1-5	CASSDTINQPQHF	TGTGCCAGTAGTGACACAATCAATCAGCCCCAGCATTTT
few	-	TRBV15	TRBJ1-5	CATSPKIGPGNQPQHF	TGTGCCACCAGCCCTAAGATTGGGCCCGGCAATCAGCCCCAGCATTTT
-	-	TRBV27	TRBJ1-2	CASTPAYGGGYTF	TGTGCCAGCACACCGGCGTACGGGGGAGGCTACACCTTC
few	TRBD2	TRBV28	TRBJ2-2	CASRAGALDGELFF	TGTGCCAGCCGAGCGGGAGCCCTTGACGGGGAGCTGTTTTTT
-	TRBD1	TRBV20-1	TRBJ2-1	CSRQGPTYNEQFF	TGCAGTAGACAGGGGCCAACCTACAATGAGCAGTTCTTC
-	TRBD2	TRBV2	TRBJ2-1	CASSRLADNEQFF	TGTGCCAGCAGTCGGCTAGCGGACAATGAGCAGTTCTTC
-	TRBD2	TRBV7-3	TRBJ2-2	CASSIAGGNTGELFF	TGTGCCAGCAGCATAGCGGGAGGAAACACCGGGGAGCTGTTTTTT
-	-	TRBV20-1	TRBJ1-5	CSAQRQNQPQHF	TGCAGTGCTCAAAGACAGAATCAGCCCCAGCATTTT
few	-	TRBV20-1	TRBJ1-2	CSALPVVGTYGYTF	TGCAGTGCTCTTCCGGTTGTGGGGACCTATGGCTACACCTTC
-	TRBD2	TRBV7-2	TRBJ2-4	CASSLANLAGDVIQYF	TGTGCCAGCAGCTTAGCGAATCTAGCGGGGGACGTCATTCAGTACTTC
few	-	TRBV6-4	TRBJ1-1	CASSAAGHTEAFF	TGTGCCAGCAGTGCCGCAGGGCACACTGAAGCTTTCTTT
-	TRBD1	TRBV7-8	TRBJ1-3	CASSPGTGGNTIYF	TGTGCCAGCAGCCCGGGGACAGGGGGAAACACCATATATTTT
-	TRBD1	TRBV10-3	TRBJ1-5	CAIRGQGSNQPQHF	TGTGCCATCAGGGGACAGGGGAGCAATCAGCCCCAGCATTTT